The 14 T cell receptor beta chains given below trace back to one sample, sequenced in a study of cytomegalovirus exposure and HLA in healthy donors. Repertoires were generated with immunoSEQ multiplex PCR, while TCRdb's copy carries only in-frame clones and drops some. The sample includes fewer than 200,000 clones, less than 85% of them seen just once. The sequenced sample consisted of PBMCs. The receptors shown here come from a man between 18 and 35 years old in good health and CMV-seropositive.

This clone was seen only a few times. CDR3 sequence reads: CASSLSWRTGDTDTQYF. CDR3 bases: TGTGCCAGCAGTTTAAGTTGGAGGACAGGGGACACAGATACGCAGTATTTT. The chain employs TRBV27 and TRBJ2-3; TRBD1 agrees at 9 bases. Germline CDR1 is MNHEY and CDR2 is SMNVEV (reference sequence). J gave up 2 bases and V 2 bases, and 8 bases lay outside the gene matches. This CDR3 is 17 amino acids long.

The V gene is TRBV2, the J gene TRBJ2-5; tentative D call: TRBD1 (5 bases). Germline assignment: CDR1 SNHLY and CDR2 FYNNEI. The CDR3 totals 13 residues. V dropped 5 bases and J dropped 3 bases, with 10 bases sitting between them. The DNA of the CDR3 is TGTGCCAGCAGTCGCCTGACAGAAGAGACCCAGTACTTC. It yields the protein CASSRLTEETQYF.

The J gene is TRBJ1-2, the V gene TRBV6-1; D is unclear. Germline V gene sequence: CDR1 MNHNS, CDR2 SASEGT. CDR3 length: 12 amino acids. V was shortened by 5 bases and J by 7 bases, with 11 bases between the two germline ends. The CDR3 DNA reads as TGTGCCAGCAGTCACGGGGTTCCTGGCTACACCTTC. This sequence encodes CASSHGVPGYTF.

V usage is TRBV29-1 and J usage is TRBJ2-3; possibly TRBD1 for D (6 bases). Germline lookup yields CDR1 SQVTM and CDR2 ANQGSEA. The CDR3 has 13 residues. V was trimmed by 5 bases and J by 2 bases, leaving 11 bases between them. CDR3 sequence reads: CSVHTGLTDTQYF. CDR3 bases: TGCAGCGTTCATACAGGGCTCACAGATACGCAGTATTTT.

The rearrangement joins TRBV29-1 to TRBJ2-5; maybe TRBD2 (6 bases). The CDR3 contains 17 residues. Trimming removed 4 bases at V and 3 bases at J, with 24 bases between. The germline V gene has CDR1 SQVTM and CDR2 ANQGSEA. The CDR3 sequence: CSVANPKLAGSEETQYF. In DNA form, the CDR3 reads TGCAGCGTTGCAAACCCGAAACTGGCGGGGAGTGAAGAGACCCAGTACTTC.

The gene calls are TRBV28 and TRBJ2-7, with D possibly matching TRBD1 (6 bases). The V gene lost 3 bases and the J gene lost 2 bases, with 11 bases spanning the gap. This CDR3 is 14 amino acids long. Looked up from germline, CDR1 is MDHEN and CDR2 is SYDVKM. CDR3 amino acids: CASSLTGSTYEQYF. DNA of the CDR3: TGTGCCAGCAGTTTGACAGGTTCTACCTACGAGCAGTACTTC.

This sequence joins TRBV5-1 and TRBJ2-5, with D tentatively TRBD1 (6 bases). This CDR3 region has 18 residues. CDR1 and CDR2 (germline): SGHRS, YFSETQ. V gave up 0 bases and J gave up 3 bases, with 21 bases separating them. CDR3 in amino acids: CASSLGLSGDLWKETQYF. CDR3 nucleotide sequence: TGCGCCAGCAGCTTGGGATTATCAGGGGACCTATGGAAAGAGACCCAGTACTTC.

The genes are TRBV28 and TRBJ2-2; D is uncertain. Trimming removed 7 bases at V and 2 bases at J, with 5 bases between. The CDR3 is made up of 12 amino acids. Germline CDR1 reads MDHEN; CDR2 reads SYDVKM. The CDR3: CASTVNTGELFF. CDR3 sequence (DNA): TGTGCCAGCACCGTCAACACCGGGGAGCTGTTTTTT.

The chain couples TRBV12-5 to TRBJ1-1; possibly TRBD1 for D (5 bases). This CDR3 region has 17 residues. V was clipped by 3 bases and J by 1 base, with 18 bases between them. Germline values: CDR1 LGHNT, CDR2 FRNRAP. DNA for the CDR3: TGTGCTAGTGGTTTAACCCTATTCAGGGAGGGGAACACTGAAGCTTTCTTT. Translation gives CASGLTLFREGNTEAFF.

This CDR3 reads CASSEAGGTGADEQFF. In nucleotides, the CDR3 is TGTGCCAGCAGTGAAGCCGGGGGAACAGGGGCCGATGAGCAGTTCTTC. The chain recombines TRBV2 with TRBJ2-1; D may be TRBD1 (7 bases). In germline, CDR1 is SNHLY, CDR2 FYNNEI. The CDR3 runs 16 residues. V was clipped by 0 bases and J by 8 bases, with 17 bases between them.

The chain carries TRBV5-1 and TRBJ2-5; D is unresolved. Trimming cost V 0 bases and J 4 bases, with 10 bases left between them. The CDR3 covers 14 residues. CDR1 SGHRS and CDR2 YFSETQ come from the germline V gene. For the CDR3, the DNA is TGCGCCAGCAGCTTGGGTCGTCTATCAGAGACCCAGTACTTC. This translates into CASSLGRLSETQYF.

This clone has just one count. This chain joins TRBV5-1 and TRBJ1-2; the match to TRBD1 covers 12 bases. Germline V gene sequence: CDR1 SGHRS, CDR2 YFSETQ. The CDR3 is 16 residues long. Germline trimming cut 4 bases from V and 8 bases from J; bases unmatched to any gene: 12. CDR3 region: CASSLGTGGERYGYTF. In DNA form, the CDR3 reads TGCGCCAGCAGCCTCGGGACAGGGGGCGAAAGATACGGCTACACCTTC.

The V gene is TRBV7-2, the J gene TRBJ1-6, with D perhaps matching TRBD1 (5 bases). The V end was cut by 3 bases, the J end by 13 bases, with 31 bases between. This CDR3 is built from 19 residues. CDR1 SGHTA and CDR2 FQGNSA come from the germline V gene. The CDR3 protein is CASSFRTSRGGGGSSPLHF. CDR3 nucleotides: TGTGCCAGCAGCTTCCGTACGAGTCGAGGTGGGGGGGGATCTTCCCCCCTCCACTTT.

In nucleotides, the CDR3 is TGTGCCAGCAGTCCGGGGGATGGGTACGAGCAGTACTTC. Translated, it gives CASSPGDGYEQYF. The chain carries TRBV6-5 and TRBJ2-7; tentative D call: TRBD2 (6 bases). Germline loops: CDR1 MNHEY, CDR2 SVGAGI. The CDR3 sequence is 13 residues long. With 5 bases removed from V and 4 bases from J, the gap between germline ends came to 12 bases.